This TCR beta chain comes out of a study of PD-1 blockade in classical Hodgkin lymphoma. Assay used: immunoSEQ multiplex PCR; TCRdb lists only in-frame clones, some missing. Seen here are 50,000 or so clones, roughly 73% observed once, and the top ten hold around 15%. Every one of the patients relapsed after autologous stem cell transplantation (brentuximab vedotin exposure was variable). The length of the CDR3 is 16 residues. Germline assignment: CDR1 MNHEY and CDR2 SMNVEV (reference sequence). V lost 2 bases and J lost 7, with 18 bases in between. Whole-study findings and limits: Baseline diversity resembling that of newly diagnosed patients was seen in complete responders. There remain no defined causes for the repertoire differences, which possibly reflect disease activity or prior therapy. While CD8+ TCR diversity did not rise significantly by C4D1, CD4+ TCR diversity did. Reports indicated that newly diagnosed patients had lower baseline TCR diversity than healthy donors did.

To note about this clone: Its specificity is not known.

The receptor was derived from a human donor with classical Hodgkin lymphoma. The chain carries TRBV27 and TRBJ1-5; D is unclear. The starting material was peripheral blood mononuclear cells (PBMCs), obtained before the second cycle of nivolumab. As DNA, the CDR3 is TGTGCCAGCAGTTTAACGCCCTCTCTTCAGGACCAGCCCCAGCATTTT. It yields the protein CASSLTPSLQDQPQHF.